This TCR beta chain stems from a study of blood T cell repertoires in COVID-19. Study-level background: Samples came from the United States, Italy and Spain, spanning acute and convalescent COVID-19. Nucleic acid was either cDNA or gDNA, and it came from T cells, B-cell-depleted T cells, or PBMCs.

V was shortened by 1 base and J by 8 bases, with 15 bases between the two germline ends. The CDR3 runs 14 residues. Germline-derived CDR1 and CDR2 are SGHRS and YFSETQ. Original data processing: Amplified reference gene primers provided the basis for estimating nucleated cell counts. Generated by immunoSEQ multiplex PCR, the TCRdb table keeps only in-frame clones and is missing some. D and trimming come from the DNA, and the V and J calls and clone size come from that table. This table holds 95,000 to 120,000 clones, around 64% found once. The V and J genes are TRBV5-1 and TRBJ1-2; no clear D. The TCR originated in a woman aged 35 to 49 with acute or convalescent COVID-19. The sample consisted of peripheral blood. As DNA, the CDR3 is TGCGCCAGCAGCTTGTCCCTTACACGGGAGGGCTACACCTTC. It encodes CASSLSLTREGYTF.